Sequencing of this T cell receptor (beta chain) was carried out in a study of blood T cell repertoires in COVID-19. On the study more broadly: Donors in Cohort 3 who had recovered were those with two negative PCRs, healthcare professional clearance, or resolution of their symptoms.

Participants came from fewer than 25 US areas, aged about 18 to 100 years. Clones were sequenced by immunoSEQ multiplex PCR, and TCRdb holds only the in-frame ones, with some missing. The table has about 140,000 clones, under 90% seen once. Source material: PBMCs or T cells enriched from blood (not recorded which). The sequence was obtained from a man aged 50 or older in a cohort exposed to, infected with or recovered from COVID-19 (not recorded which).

The CDR3 sequence: CATSRDKVAGWQFF. CDR3 bases: TGTGCCACCAGCAGAGATAAGGTAGCGGGGTGGCAGTTCTTC. V usage is TRBV15 and J usage is TRBJ2-1; 8 positions agree with TRBD2. Germline lookup yields CDR1 LNHNV and CDR2 YYDKDF (reference sequence). This CDR3 region has 14 residues. With 0 bases clipped from V and 12 bases from J, the junction kept 7 bases outside the gene matches.